This is a list of T cell receptor beta chains from one sample in a study of OX40 agonist ivuxolimab in advanced cancers. Using immunoSEQ multiplex PCR, the repertoire was profiled, and TCRdb retains in-frame clones only, with some absent. Of roughly 11,000 clones listed, just under 75% are singletons. Sequenced here: CD4+ or CD8+ T cells sorted from blood, sampled in a trial of the OX40 agonist ivuxolimab. The source of these receptors is an adult with an advanced solid tumor such as melanoma, head and neck, liver or kidney cancer. CDR3s leave out the opening cysteine and the closing phenylalanine or tryptophan.

>12|TRBJ2-1|TRBV27
ASRKGGPNNEQF
>12|TRBJ1-4|TRBV27
ASSWTGGDEKLF
>13|TRBJ2-7|TRBV6-5
ASSPELAGVHEQY
>14|TRBJ2-7|TRBV15
ATSRDVGAFSYEQY
>12|TRBJ2-7|TRBV2
ASSDLLSPYEQY
>13|TRBJ2-3|TRBV7-2
ASSSGLSSTDTQY
>13|TRBJ2-5|TRBV4-2
ASSQETGGQETQY
>12|TRBJ1-1|TRBV7-6
ASSLVVPNTEAF
>14|TRBJ2-7|TRBV4-1
ASSQIQLAGTYEQY
>15|TRBJ2-7|TRBV7-9
ASSLAVGGADLYEQY
>14|TRBJ2-3|TRBV29-1
SVEGNREEPTDTQY
>9|TRBJ1-1|TRBV5-6
ASSWDTEAF
>10|TRBJ1-1|TRBV28
ASRKGNTEAF
>12|TRBJ2-2|TRBV6-4
ASSDSQDTGELF
>9|TRBJ2-7|TRBV23-1
AATEEYEQY
>11|TRBJ2-1|TRBV27
ASSRDGYNEQF
>12|TRBJ2-7|TRBV27
AVFDRVNSNEQY
>12|TRBJ2-1|TRBV6-5
ASSYAASWDEQF
>13|TRBJ1-1|TRBV7-9
ASSLEWGRDTEAF
>13|TRBJ1-5|TRBV4-2
ASSQERGRGQPQH
>12|TRBJ2-1|TRBV6-4
ASSDSLGPAEQF
>15|TRBJ1-4|TRBV28
ASSQATFSGTNEKLF
>14|TRBJ2-2|TRBV5-3
ARSTTPSVDTGELF
>14|TRBJ2-1|TRBV7-9
ASSLYRTGSRNEQF
>14|TRBJ1-2|TRBV7-3
ASSLDRSGAYYGYT
>13|TRBJ2-2|TRBV9
ASSVATSPTGELF
>11|TRBJ2-3|TRBV19
ASSMGTTDTQY
>10|TRBJ1-1|TRBV30
AWTRGDTEAF
>11|TRBJ1-6|TRBV10-2
ASRPGLQPPLH
>13|TRBJ2-7|TRBV15
ATSRGGGRAGKQY
>13|TRBJ2-2|TRBV6-6
ASSYGTSDTGELF
>12|TRBJ2-7|TRBV13
ASSHRTSGYEQY
>12|TRBJ1-4|TRBV7-8
ASSFLGTGEKLF
>14|TRBJ1-4|TRBV27
ASSPLWDPTNEKLF
>13|TRBJ2-7|TRBV4-3
ASSQADREAYEQY
>11|TRBJ2-7|TRBV7-9
ASGDGITYEQY
>11|TRBJ2-5|TRBV19
ASTRGRGETQY
>14|TRBJ2-2|TRBV2
ASSEALAGAGGELF
>12|TRBJ2-1|TRBV5-5
ASSLADIVREQF
>16|TRBJ2-1|TRBV28
ASSLRALWQGANNEQF
>16|TRBJ1-3|TRBV9
ASSVLPVGGQGGNTIY
>16|TRBJ2-3|TRBV9
ASSAGPGGTALTDTQY
>13|TRBJ1-1|TRBV2
ASSRTSGENTEAF
>12|TRBJ2-5|TRBV4-2
ASSLIDGQETQY
>12|TRBJ2-7|TRBV5-1
ASSLGAAFYEQY
>12|TRBJ1-2|TRBV25-1
ASAPGPTYYGYT